Each of the 16 T cell receptor beta chains below was sequenced from the same sample in a study of blood T cell repertoires in COVID-19 (dated by TCRdb to about 2020). The library was built by means of the immunoSEQ multiplex PCR assay. TCRdb provides this immuneACCESS table in a form limited to in-frame rearrangements. Some clones are lacking; in checked studies, under half of them reflect an unresolved V gene, and why the rest are absent is not known. The table for this sample lists roughly 230,000 clones; roughly 85% of them were counted only once. The biggest ten clones account for 5% to 6.5% of the sample. Source material: peripheral blood. These receptors were collected from a man aged 50 to 59 with COVID-19, enrolled during active disease.

The genes are TRBV6-2 or TRBV6-3 and TRBJ1-6; D ambiguous. Germline values: CDR1 MNHEY, CDR2 SVGEGT. This CDR3 is built from 14 residues. Trimming took off 1 base at V and 7 bases at J, with 8 bases between the two ends. The CDR3 DNA reads TGTGCCAGCAGTTACTTGTCAGGAAATTCACCCCTCCACTTT. It is translated as CASSYLSGNSPLHF.

This clone was counted a few times. The V call is TRBV24-1, the J call TRBJ1-5; 7 bases map to TRBD1. The V segment lost 1 base and the J segment 3 bases; nucleotides outside the gene matches: 5. The CDR3 contains 16 residues. CDR1 and CDR2 from the germline V gene are KGHDR and SFDVKD. The CDR3 sequence: CATSDFRQGVNQPQHF. DNA for the CDR3: TGTGCCACCAGTGATTTTCGACAGGGCGTCAATCAGCCCCAGCATTTT.

This clone was counted at least ten times. The CDR3 DNA follows: TGTGCCAGCAGCTTGACAGGGGTGGTGGGCACTGAAGCTTTCTTT. The encoded protein is CASSLTGVVGTEAFF. V gene TRBV11-2 combines with J gene TRBJ1-1; 8 nucleotides line up with TRBD1. The CDR3 loop spans 15 amino acids. From germline, CDR1 is SGHAT and CDR2 FQNNGV. After removal of 3 bases from V and 4 bases from J, the junction contained 7 bases not matched to a gene.

The chain uses TRBV5-1 and TRBJ2-3, with D possibly being TRBD2 (6 bases). In germline, CDR1 is SGHRS, CDR2 YFSETQ. The CDR3 has 15 amino acids. V was clipped by 0 bases and J by 4 bases, with 12 bases between them. CDR3 protein: CASSLVGRGSDTQYF. The DNA for the CDR3 is TGCGCCAGCAGCTTGGTGGGGCGGGGTTCAGATACGCAGTATTTT.

The chain carries TRBV28 and TRBJ1-5, with a weak D call TRBD1 (5 bases). Between the trimmed V and J ends, which lost 5 bases and 1 base, there was a span of 12 bases. Germline values: CDR1 MDHEN, CDR2 SYDVKM. This CDR3 is 15 amino acids long. DNA of the CDR3: TGTGCCAGCAGTGCCCCTGGGGGGAGCAATCAGCCCCAGCATTTT. Its protein is CASSAPGGSNQPQHF.

This sequence joins TRBV7-3 and TRBJ2-1; tentative D call: TRBD1 (5 bases). The V gene's germline CDR1 is SGHTA and CDR2 FQGTGA. This CDR3 region has 15 residues. Trimming cost V 3 bases and J 3 bases, with 12 bases left between them. CDR3 in DNA: TGTGCCAGCAGCTTCTCAGGGATCGGCTACAATGAGCAGTTCTTC. Translated, it gives CASSFSGIGYNEQFF.

The genes are TRBV29-1 and TRBJ2-1; 10 positions match TRBD2. J lost 7 bases, V lost 6 bases, and 9 bases had no gene match. The germline CDR1 and CDR2 sequences are SQVTM and ANQGSEA. The CDR3 length is 14 residues. CDR3 residues: CSVKISGGWNEQFF. For the CDR3, the DNA is TGCAGCGTGAAGATTAGCGGGGGGTGGAATGAGCAGTTCTTC.

The genes are TRBV6-5 and TRBJ1-2; D uncertain. CDR3 size: 13 residues. Deletions cut 6 bases from V and 5 bases from J, with 13 bases between. From germline, CDR1 is MNHEY and CDR2 SVGAGI. Here the CDR3 reads CASRVLATYGYTF. The CDR3 DNA follows: TGTGCCAGCAGGGTCTTGGCCACGTATGGCTACACCTTC.

The chain recombines TRBV9 with TRBJ1-5; TRBD1 matches 12 bases. V gave up 7 bases and J gave up 7 bases; unmatched junction bases: 12. CDR3 size: 16 residues. Germline V gives CDR1 SGDLS, CDR2 YYNGEE. CDR3 amino acids: CASGDNEGTGGQPQHF. Here the CDR3 DNA reads TGTGCCAGCGGCGATAATGAAGGGACAGGGGGCCAGCCCCAGCATTTT.

This sequence joins TRBV6-5 and TRBJ1-3; 7 bases fit TRBD1. The CDR3 is 16 amino acids. CDR1 is MNHEY, CDR2 SVGAGI, per germline. V dropped 0 bases and J dropped 0; count of bases not matched to a gene: 2. CDR3 amino acids: CASSYSSGGSGNTIYF. CDR3 coding DNA: TGTGCCAGCAGTTACTCGTCAGGGGGCTCTGGAAACACCATATATTTT.

The rearrangement uses TRBV19 and TRBJ1-5; no firm D call. In germline, CDR1 is LNHDA, CDR2 SQIVND (reference sequence). The V gene lost 6 bases and the J gene lost 1 base, with 10 bases spanning the gap. This CDR3 contains 14 residues. The CDR3 DNA follows: TGTGCCAGTAGCTCCTTCGGGAGCAATCAGCCCCAGCATTTT. Translation: CASSSFGSNQPQHF.

This clone has only a few counts. The V gene is TRBV28, the J gene TRBJ2-2, with TRBD2 matching 7 bases. The V gene end was trimmed by 2 bases and the J gene end by 0 bases; junction bases not matched to a gene: 0. The germline gives CDR1 MDHEN, CDR2 SYDVKM. The CDR3 has 15 amino acids. The CDR3, as DNA: TGTGCCAGCAGTTTAGCGGGGGCGAACACCGGGGAGCTGTTTTTT. Its protein is CASSLAGANTGELFF.

This clone was observed once. This chain connects TRBV24-1 to TRBJ1-2; the D is unclear. This CDR3 contains 12 residues. The V end was cut by 4 bases, the J end by 8 bases, with 10 bases between. The V gene's germline CDR1 is KGHDR and CDR2 SFDVKD. The CDR3 DNA reads as TGTGCCACCAGTGAAAACAGCCAGGGCTACACCTTC. Encoded protein: CATSENSQGYTF.

This clone was observed a single time. This sequence joins TRBV7-6 and TRBJ2-2, with TRBD1 as a possible D gene (6 bases). V shed 5 bases and J shed 6 bases, with 19 bases lying between them. The CDR3 contains 16 residues. Germline V lookup: CDR1 SGHVS, CDR2 FNYEAQ. In DNA form, the CDR3 reads TGTGCCAGCAGCAAAAGGGGCAGGGGTACGCCCGGGGAGCTGTTTTTT. It translates to CASSKRGRGTPGELFF.

This chain connects TRBV5-5 to TRBJ2-2, with D possibly TRBD1 on 5 matching bases. Trimming left V 0 bases short and J 2 bases short, with 8 bases between. The CDR3 has 15 residues. The germline V gene has CDR1 SGHKS and CDR2 YYEKEE (reference sequence). In DNA, the CDR3 is TGTGCCAGCAGCTTGGGACAGTATAACACCGGGGAGCTGTTTTTT. Amino acids: CASSLGQYNTGELFF.

V gene TRBV30 combines with J gene TRBJ1-6; the D gene is possibly TRBD1 (6 bases). Germline loops: CDR1 GTSNPN, CDR2 SVGIG (reference sequence). The CDR3 totals 17 residues. Trimming took 2 bases from V and 10 from J, leaving 24 bases between them. CDR3 bases: TGTGCCTGGAGTCCCCTTGGGGGACACGGGACGCGGTCACCCCTCCACTTT. Protein sequence: CAWSPLGGHGTRSPLHF.